This T cell receptor (beta chain) comes out of a study of blood T cells in healthy people across ages. Germline V gene lookup returns CDR1 SNHLY and CDR2 FYNNEI. This CDR3 comprises 15 residues. V was pared by 8 bases and J by 2 bases, with 4 bases of the junction left unmatched. Together with a sample-barcoded 5' primer, a J-beta primer mix was included in a second PCR lasting about 6 to 11 cycles. Via MiXCR, TCRdb re-called the 5' RACE reads, giving one row per CDR3 protein. In the table there are 600,000 to 1,000,000 distinct CDR3 sequences, roughly 25% of which are singletons. In addition, the sample was reused for a study of T cells of mothers and their children. In that study: Related mother-child pairs showed slightly, non-significantly higher overlap than unrelated pairs.

The sample comprised blood. This chain uses TRBV2 with TRBJ2-1, with TRBD2 matching over 12 bases. This receptor was identified in a boy between 10 and 17 years old in good health. The chain's CDR3 is CASATSGSAYNEQFF. The CDR3 coding sequence is TGTGCCAGCGCGACTAGCGGGAGCGCCTACAATGAGCAGTTCTTC. Full variable domain (missing parts from reference TRBV2 and TRBJ2-1): EPEVTQTPSHQVTQMGQEVILRCVPISNHLYFYWYRQILGQKVEFLVSFYNNEISEKSEIFDDQFSVERPDGSNFTLKIRSTKLEDSAMYFCASATSGSAYNEQFFGPGTRLTVL.